The following is a T cell receptor beta chain sequence with its context. In the authors' methods: Amplification of reference gene primers was used by the study to estimate nucleated cell counts. Only in-frame clones appear in the TCRdb table, and some are missing; sequencing was by immunoSEQ multiplex PCR. From that table come the V and J calls and clone size; the DNA was used to work out D and trimming. The profile shows under 200,000 clones, around 90% of them singletons. The CDR3 spans 12 residues. Trimming took 6 bases from V and 1 from J, leaving 9 bases between them. Germline V gene data show CDR1 as SQVTM and CDR2 as ANQGSEA. These data originate in a study of blood T cell repertoires in COVID-19. For the study at large: COVID-19 samples collected from the United States, Italy and Spain covered acute and convalescent phases. The cDNA or gDNA used as material had been derived from T cells, B-cell-depleted T cells, or PBMCs.

Sequencing was performed on peripheral blood. V is TRBV29-1 and J is TRBJ1-2; a possible D gene is TRBD1 (6 bases). The clonotype was recovered from a man aged 40-49 years with active or convalescent COVID-19. CDR3 amino acids: CSVKGGNYGYTF. DNA for the CDR3: TGCAGCGTGAAAGGGGGTAACTATGGCTACACCTTC.